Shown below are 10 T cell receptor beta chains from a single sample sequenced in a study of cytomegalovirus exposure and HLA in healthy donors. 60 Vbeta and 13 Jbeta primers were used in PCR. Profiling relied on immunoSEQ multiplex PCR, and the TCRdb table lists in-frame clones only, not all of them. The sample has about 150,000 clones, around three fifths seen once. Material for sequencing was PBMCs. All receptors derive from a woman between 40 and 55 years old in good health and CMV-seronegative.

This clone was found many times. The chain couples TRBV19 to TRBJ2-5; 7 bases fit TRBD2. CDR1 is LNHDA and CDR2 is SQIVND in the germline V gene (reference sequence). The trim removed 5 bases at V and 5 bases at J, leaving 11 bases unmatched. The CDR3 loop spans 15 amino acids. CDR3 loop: CASSSVAGRPETQYF. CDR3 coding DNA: TGTGCCAGTAGTTCCGTAGCGGGTAGGCCGGAGACCCAGTACTTC.

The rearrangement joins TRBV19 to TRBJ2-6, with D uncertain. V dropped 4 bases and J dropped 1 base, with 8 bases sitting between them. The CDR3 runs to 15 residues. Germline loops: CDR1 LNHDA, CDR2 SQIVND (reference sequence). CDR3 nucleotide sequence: TGTGCCAGTAGTACCAGACAATCTGGGGCCAACGTCCTGACTTTC. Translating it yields CASSTRQSGANVLTF.

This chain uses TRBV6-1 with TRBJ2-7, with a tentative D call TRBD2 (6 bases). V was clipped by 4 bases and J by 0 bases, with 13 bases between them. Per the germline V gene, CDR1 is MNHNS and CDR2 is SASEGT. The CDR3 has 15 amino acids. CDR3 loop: CASSAGTLSSYEQYF. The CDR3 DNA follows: TGTGCCAGCAGTGCCGGGACTCTTAGCTCCTACGAGCAGTACTTC.

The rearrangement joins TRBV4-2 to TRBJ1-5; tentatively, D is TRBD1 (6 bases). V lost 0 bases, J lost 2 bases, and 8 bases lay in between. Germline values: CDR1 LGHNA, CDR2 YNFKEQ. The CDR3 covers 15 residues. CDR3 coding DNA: TGTGCCAGCAGCCAAGATGGACAGCGCAATCAGCCCCAGCATTTT. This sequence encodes CASSQDGQRNQPQHF.

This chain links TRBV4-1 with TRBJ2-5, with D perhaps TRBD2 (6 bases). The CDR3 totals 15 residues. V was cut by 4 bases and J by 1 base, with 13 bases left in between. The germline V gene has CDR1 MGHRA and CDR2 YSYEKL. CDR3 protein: CASSRWDSLQETQYF. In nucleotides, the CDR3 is TGCGCCAGCAGCCGATGGGACTCCCTCCAAGAGACCCAGTACTTC.

The CDR3 loop reads CASSFAGRGRANTGELFF. Here the CDR3 DNA reads TGTGCCAGCAGTTTCGCGGGGAGAGGCAGGGCGAACACCGGGGAGCTGTTTTTT. The chain is built from TRBV27 and TRBJ2-2, with a possible D match to TRBD2 (6 bases). There are 18 residues in the CDR3. V gave up 3 bases and J gave up 0 bases, with 17 bases separating them. Germline V gene lookup returns CDR1 MNHEY and CDR2 SMNVEV (reference sequence).

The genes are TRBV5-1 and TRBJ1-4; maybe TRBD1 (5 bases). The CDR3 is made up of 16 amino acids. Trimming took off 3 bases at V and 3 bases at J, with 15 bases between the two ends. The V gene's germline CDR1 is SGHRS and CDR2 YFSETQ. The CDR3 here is CASSSSRTSSNEKLFF. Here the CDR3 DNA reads TGCGCCAGCAGCTCTTCAAGGACATCATCTAATGAAAAACTGTTTTTT.

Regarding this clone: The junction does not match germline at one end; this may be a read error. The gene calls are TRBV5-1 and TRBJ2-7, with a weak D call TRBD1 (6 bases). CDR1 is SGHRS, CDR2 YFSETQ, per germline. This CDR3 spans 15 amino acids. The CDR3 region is CASSLEAGAPYEQYF. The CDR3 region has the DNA TGCGCCAGCAGTTTGGAGGCAGGGGCCCCCTACGAGCAGTACTTC.

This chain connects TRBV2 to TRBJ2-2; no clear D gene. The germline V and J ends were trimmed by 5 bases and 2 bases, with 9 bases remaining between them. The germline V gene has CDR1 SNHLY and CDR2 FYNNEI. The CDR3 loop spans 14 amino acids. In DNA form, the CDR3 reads TGTGCCAGCAGTTCTGGGCCCAACACCGGGGAGCTGTTTTTT. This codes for CASSSGPNTGELFF. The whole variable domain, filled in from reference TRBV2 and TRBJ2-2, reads EPEVTQTPSHQVTQMGQEVILRCVPISNHLYFYWYRQILGQKVEFLVSFYNNEISEKSEIFDDQFSVERPDGSNFTLKIRSTKLEDSAMYFCASSSGPNTGELFFGEGSRLTVL.

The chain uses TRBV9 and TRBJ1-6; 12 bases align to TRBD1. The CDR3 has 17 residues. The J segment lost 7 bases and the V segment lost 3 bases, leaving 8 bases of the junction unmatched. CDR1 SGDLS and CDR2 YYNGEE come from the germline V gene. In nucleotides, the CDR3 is TGTGCCAGCAGCGCTTCCCCCGGGACAGGGGGCAATTCACCCCTCCACTTT. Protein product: CASSASPGTGGNSPLHF.